This T cell receptor beta chain was profiled in a study of blood T cell repertoires in COVID-19. Turning to the study itself: The samples span acute and convalescent COVID-19 from the United States, Italy and Spain. PBMCs, B-cell-depleted T cells, or T cells were the source of the cDNA or gDNA that made up the material.

This clone was seen a single time. Original handling: From reference gene primer amplification, estimates of nucleated cell counts were derived. The table came from immunoSEQ multiplex PCR; TCRdb's copy has only in-frame clones and leaves some out. V, J and clone size are those of that table, while D and trimming were read from the DNA. Among about 300,000 clones listed, around nine tenths were seen once. The germline V gene encodes CDR1 MNHEY and CDR2 SVGEGT. The CDR3 runs 14 residues. The ends were cut back, 5 bases at V and 7 bases at J, with 14 bases in the middle. The sequencing input was peripheral blood. The chain carries TRBV6-2 or TRBV6-3 and TRBJ1-4, with D possibly TRBD1 on 5 matching bases. The TCR was taken from a man in his 70s with acute or convalescent COVID-19. CDR3 sequence reads: CASSTRGDSEKLFF. The CDR3 DNA is TGTGCCAGCAGTACCCGGGGGGACTCTGAAAAACTGTTTTTT.